A selection of T cell receptor beta chains follows, all from one sample in a study of cytomegalovirus exposure and HLA in healthy donors. Sequencing was performed with immunoSEQ multiplex PCR; in TCRdb, only in-frame clones are kept and a portion is missing. Of some 140,000 clones in the sample, 80% were seen once. Sequencing used PBMCs. These receptor sequences come from a man younger than 45 in good health and CMV-seropositive. CDR3s leave out the opening cysteine and the closing phenylalanine or tryptophan. The listing skips clone size in some rows; elsewhere it reads once, few, many or a size class.

clone_size	j_call	v_call	cdr3_aa
.	TRBJ2-5	TRBV29-1	SVVDRGWETQY
.	TRBJ2-1	TRBV19	ASSVNELNEQF
.	TRBJ2-5	TRBV28	ASSGLAGNWETQY
.	TRBJ2-7	TRBV28	ASIGGTVGIDEQY
.	TRBJ2-2	TRBV19	ASSIVAGGSGELF
.	TRBJ2-6	TRBV7-2	ASSFAGLFGANVLT
.	TRBJ2-3	TRBV15	ATSSPLPSTDTQY
once	TRBJ2-1	TRBV28	ASSGGSYNEQF
.	TRBJ2-1	TRBV28	ASTETGVLSSYNEQF
.	TRBJ1-1	TRBV6-5	ASSYSTGGMNTEAF
.	TRBJ1-1	TRBV28	ASKSGGSEAF
.	TRBJ1-2	TRBV5-4	ASSWDREDGYT
.	TRBJ1-4	TRBV30	AWSVGQGGEKLF
.	TRBJ1-5	TRBV6-4	ASSEDRGEGQPQH
.	TRBJ2-7	TRBV11-2	ASSGQGYEQY
.	TRBJ1-5	TRBV28	ASSPPTGNNQPQH
.	TRBJ1-2	TRBV20-1	SARATGPI
.	TRBJ2-3	TRBV28	ASNSGTGVIDTQY
.	TRBJ1-5	TRBV19	ASSIIPGVGNQPQH
.	TRBJ1-3	TRBV28	ASSLTLGQGRGSSGNTIY